This TCR delta chain is drawn from a study of γδ T cells in repeated Plasmodium falciparum infection. Findings and limits, study-wide: Waves of new clonotype selection appeared after repeated controlled infections in Vdelta2-negative, largely Vdelta1+, gammadelta T cells.

This clone has at least ten counts. Its antigen remains unidentified. A read error likely explains why the TCRdb protein, taken from a much larger clone, differs from this DNA's translation at residue 7; the protein shown is translated from the DNA. This CDR3 region has 18 residues. Germline V gene sequence: CDR1 TVYSNPD, CDR2 GDNSRS (reference sequence). The V and J ends lost 5 bases and 1 base, in that order; junction bases with no gene match: 22. TCRdb reanalysed the multiplex PCR reads via CATT. Of tens of thousands of delta-chain clones in the sample, about 2% were seen once. Flow sorting of PBMC yielded separate Vgamma9/Vdelta2+ and Vdelta2-negative gammadelta T cell populations for bulk repertoire analysis.

The chain recombines TRDV3 with TRDJ1, with TRDD2 matching over 7 bases. TCRdb is silent on the J gene; assignment here came from matching the DNA to germline. This sequence originates from a pool of human donors (malaria-infected and uninfected, not separated). The specimen was gamma-delta T cells from blood. CDR3 nucleotide sequence: TGTGCCGCTGGGCCTTCCCTCGGGTCCCCCTTCCTCACCGATAAACTCATCTTT. Its translation is CAAGPSLGSPFLTDKLIF.